These 3 T cell receptor beta chains came from one sample sequenced in a study of blood T cell repertoires in COVID-19. Sequenced by immunoSEQ multiplex PCR; TCRdb stores in-frame clones only, minus some. The data contain tens of thousands of clones, roughly nine tenths of them seen just once; the ten biggest clones take up 24%. The sequenced sample consisted of peripheral blood. The receptors come from a human donor with active COVID-19. The donor label of this sample is uncertain.

The V call is TRBV5-1, the J call TRBJ2-5; TRBD1 matches 7 bases. Unmatched junction bases numbered 2, after V lost 0 bases and J lost 6 bases. CDR1 and CDR2 (germline): SGHRS, YFSETQ. The CDR3 spans 13 residues. CDR3 bases: TGCGCCAGCAGCTTGGGAGGGGGCAAGACCCAGTACTTC. Its translation is CASSLGGGKTQYF. Complete variable domain (other parts from reference TRBV5-1 and TRBJ2-5): KAGVTQTPRYLIKTRGQQVTLSCSPISGHRSVSWYQQTPGQGLQFLFEYFSETQRNKGNFPGRFSGRQFSNSRSEMNVSTLELGDSALYLCASSLGGGKTQYFGPGTRLLVL.

V is TRBV5-5 and J is TRBJ1-3; D is possibly TRBD1 (6 bases). The V gene's germline CDR1 is SGHKS and CDR2 YYEKEE (reference sequence). V gave up 0 bases and J gave up 2 bases, with 6 bases separating them. CDR3 length equals 14 residues. The CDR3 is CASSLGTAGNTIYF. The CDR3 DNA is TGTGCCAGCAGCTTGGGGACAGCTGGAAACACCATATATTTT.

The genes are TRBV5-1 and TRBJ2-1, with TRBD2 as a possible D gene (7 bases). Germline values: CDR1 SGHRS, CDR2 YFSETQ. This CDR3 comprises 16 residues. V lost 0 bases and J lost 4, with 14 bases in between. In nucleotides, the CDR3 is TGCGCCAGCAGCTTGGGGGGACAAGCGGGGTACAATGAGCAGTTCTTC. Translated, it gives CASSLGGQAGYNEQFF.